Below, one T cell receptor beta chain is given with its context. Every contributor of samples was a Caucasian grown-up residing in Nashville, Tennessee. The data were produced by immunoSEQ multiplex PCR, yet TCRdb's version contains in-frame clones alone and is incomplete. The repertoire holds approximately 92,000 clones, with almost 70% as singletons. This sample was included in a study of shared clonotypes between healthy human individuals. Per the germline V gene, CDR1 is SGHTS and CDR2 is YDEGEE. V lost 4 bases to trimming and J lost 5 bases; unmatched junction nucleotides: 9. There are 15 residues in the CDR3.

The sample comprised memory CD8+ T cells sorted from blood. Subset described: CD45RO+ cells pooled with CCR7-negative TemRA cells. The chain combines TRBV5-8 with TRBJ2-3, with 8 bases that match TRBD2. The clonotype originates from a man aged 25 to 45 in good health. CDR3 in amino acids: CASSIGAGAGDTQYF. The CDR3 nucleotides read TGTGCCAGCAGCATCGGAGCGGGAGCGGGAGATACGCAGTATTTT.